This TCR beta chain was captured by sequencing in a study of cytomegalovirus exposure and HLA in healthy donors. Study as a whole: Samples from HLA-typed donors yielded about 80 million unique TCRs in an early data release.

Every donor was a healthy person donating bone marrow. The primer mix had 60 Vbeta and 13 Jbeta primers. Only in-frame clones appear in the TCRdb table, and some are missing; sequencing was by immunoSEQ multiplex PCR. The sample consists of around 61,000 clones, about 63% of them appearing once. Germline CDR1 reads MNHEY; CDR2 reads SVGAGI. V was pared by 2 bases and J by 4 bases, with 11 bases between. The length of the CDR3 is 15 residues. The chain is built from TRBV6-5 and TRBJ1-4; D is possibly TRBD1 (6 bases). Sequenced material: PBMCs. The TCR sequence derives from a man in his forties or fifties in good health and CMV-seropositive. CDR3 in DNA: TGTGCCAGCAGTTACGGACGGGACAATAATGAAAAACTGTTTTTT. Translation gives CASSYGRDNNEKLFF.